This T cell receptor (beta chain) is drawn from a study of PD-L1 blockade in urothelial cancer listed by TCRdb under 2017. A note on the overall study: Every patient began therapy at some point between 2014 and 2015 and was given atezolizumab 1,200 mg intravenously every 3 weeks. About 85% of the roughly 29 patients were identified as males with urothelial cancer of bladder origin, and a prior smoking history was reported by 18 of 29 patients. An ECOG performance status of 0 or 1 was recorded for the patients, and 0 to 3 prior chemotherapy regimens had been received by the patients. Blood samples were analyzed at two time points: 3 weeks after treatment start (second dose) and 6 weeks after treatment start. Blood samples gave median yields of roughly 150,000 T cells and some 84,000 unique TCRs, along with a median clonality of around 0.08. The study was an exploratory multi-omic analysis of somatic, immune and clinical correlates of response to PD-L1 blockade with atezolizumab in urothelial cancer. Pretreatment tumor samples, along with matched peripheral blood serially collected before and after atezolizumab treatment, were subjected to TCR sequencing. Durable clinical benefit meant progression-free survival longer than 6 months, and TCR features were also tested against progression-free and overall survival. Whole exome sequencing and RNA sequencing of pretreatment tumors were performed alongside TCR sequencing in the same patients. Durable clinical benefit was achieved by nine patients but not by the remaining 20. Twenty-nine patients had pretreatment blood TCR-seq, around 25 had at least one posttreatment blood collection, and around 25 had tumor TCR-seq. General findings and caveats noted by the study authors: Patients with durable benefit showed greater expansion of tumor-associated TCR clones in peripheral blood 3 weeks after starting treatment (n of about 21, p = 0.022). Because the sample size was small (n ≈ 31) and many of the analyses were exploratory, the results are meant to be hypothesis-generating. Improved progression-free and overall survival was associated with having pretreatment peripheral blood TCR clonality below the median.

According to the germline V gene, CDR1 reads SNHLY and CDR2 reads FYNNEI. From the cysteine through the phenylalanine, the CDR3 covers 15 amino acids. Only the CDR3 portion is preserved as DNA: 45 bases, with reading frame beginning at the first base. Trimmed from V: 6 bases; trimmed from J: 0 bases; junction bases lacking a gene match: 7. Turning to this clone: The antigen it recognizes is unknown. Base qualities are not recorded, but no much larger clone differs from it by a single base.

Synthetic TCR analog templates were spiked into each PCR so that absolute template abundance could be estimated from read counts. TCRbeta CDR3 regions were amplified from genomic DNA with bias-controlled V and J gene primers using the immunoSEQ assay. Sequencing of rearranged TCRbeta segments was performed at approximately 20X coverage. For the original study's pipeline: Clustering was used to correct sequencing errors, and CDR3s were annotated against IMGT to assign V, D and J genes. Downstream analyses used only productive TCRbeta rearrangements, leaving out any out-of-frame or stop-codon sequences. Clonality was calculated as one minus the Shannon entropy normalized by the log of the number of unique productive sequences. Fisher's exact test with Benjamini-Hochberg correction, at a threshold of adjusted p below 0.01, was used to find clones that differed between time points or between blood and tumor. Entries here come from immuneACCESS through TCRdb and include only in-frame sequences with V and J called. Some clones fail to appear in such tables; in the studies checked, an unresolved V gene covers under half of the shortfall, and the cause of the remainder is unknown. V and J calls and clone size come straight from that table; D and trimming were deduced from the DNA. The sample table lists 60,000 to 70,000 clones, around 81% of them with a count of one. Roughly 2.9% of the sample comes from the top ten.

Interpreted using the paper, the time point label stands for: pretreatment peripheral blood. A cohort of roughly 30 patients with locally advanced or metastatic urothelial carcinoma, treated at Memorial Sloan Kettering on a trial protocol, was included. Peripheral blood mononuclear cells were collected pretreatment and during treatment, with between 1 and 8 total time points per patient. The Qiagen DNeasy Blood extraction kit was used to purify genomic DNA from total PBMCs and from tumor samples. Collected pretreatment and during treatment, PBMCs were isolated and stored as previously described. The sequences come from PBMCs, collected around atezolizumab (anti-PD-L1) treatment. The chain is encoded by TRBV2 joined to TRBJ2-7; TRBD1 agrees with 8 junctional bases. The origin of this receptor is a man aged 65 to 79 with urothelial cancer. The DNA is TGTGCCAGCAGCGCCAGGACAGGGAGCTCCTACGAGCAGTACTTC. Its coded protein is CASSARTGSSYEQYF.